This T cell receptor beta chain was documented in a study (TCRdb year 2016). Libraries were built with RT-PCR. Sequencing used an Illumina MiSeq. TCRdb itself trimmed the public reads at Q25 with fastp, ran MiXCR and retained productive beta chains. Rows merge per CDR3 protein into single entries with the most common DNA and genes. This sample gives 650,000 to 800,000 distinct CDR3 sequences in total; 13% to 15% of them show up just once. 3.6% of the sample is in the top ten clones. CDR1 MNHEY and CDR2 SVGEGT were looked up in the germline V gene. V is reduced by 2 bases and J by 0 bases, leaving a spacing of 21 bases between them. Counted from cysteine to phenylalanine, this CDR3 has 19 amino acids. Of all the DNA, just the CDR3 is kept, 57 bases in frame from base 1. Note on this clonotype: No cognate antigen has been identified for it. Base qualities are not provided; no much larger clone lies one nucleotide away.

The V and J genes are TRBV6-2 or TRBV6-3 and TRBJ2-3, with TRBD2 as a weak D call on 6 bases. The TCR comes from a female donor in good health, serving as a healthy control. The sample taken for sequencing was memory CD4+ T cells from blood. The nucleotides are TGTGCCAGCAGTTACCCCTCGTCCGCTAGCGTTACTAGCACAGATACGCAGTATTTT. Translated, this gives CASSYPSSASVTSTDTQYF.